These T cell receptor delta chains were read from a single sample in a study of Vδ1+ human thymocytes. TCRdb re-called the multiplex PCR reads through CATT. Here the sample spans 80,000 or so delta-chain clones, around 30% being singletons. The sample was Vdelta1+ gamma-delta thymocytes from the thymus. The receptors were sampled from a boy younger than two who had congenital heart surgery. Each CDR3 is given with its conserved first and last residue. The order of the fields is CDR3 length, clone size, D gene, J gene, V gene, CDR3 DNA, CDR3 protein. D genes are given only for firm matches. The listing skips clone size in some rows; elsewhere it reads once, few, many or a size class.

length: 18
size: .
D: .
J: TRDJ1
V: TRDV3
DNA: TGTGCCTTTAAGGGGGGCGGTACCACCGGATCGTACACCGATAAACTCATCTTT
CDR3: CAFKGGGTTGSYTDKLIF

length: 18
size: .
D: TRDD3
J: TRDJ1
V: TRDV1
DNA: TGTGCTCTTGGGCAACCTCTGGGGGATACGTCGTACACCGATAAACTCATCTTT
CDR3: CALGQPLGDTSYTDKLIF

length: 15
size: few
D: .
J: TRDJ1
V: TRDV1
DNA: TGTGCCCTTGGGGAACTAAGGCGCTACACCGATAAACTCATCTTT
CDR3: CALGELRRYTDKLIF

length: 14
size: few
D: TRDD2
J: TRDJ1
V: TRDV1
DNA: TGTGCTCTTGGGGAATTCCTACGTGACGATAAACTCATCTTT
CDR3: CALGEFLRDDKLIF

length: 17
size: .
D: .
J: TRDJ1
V: TRDV1
DNA: TGTGCTCTTGGGGAACTTCCTCTTGGGGCTCTCACCGATAAACTCATCTTT
CDR3: CALGELPLGALTDKLIF

length: 18
size: few
D: TRDD3
J: TRDJ1
V: TRDV1
DNA: TGTGCTCTTGGGCCCCTGGCTGGGGGACCTTTGTACACCGATAAACTCATCTTT
CDR3: CALGPLAGGPLYTDKLIF

length: 16
size: few
D: .
J: TRDJ1
V: TRDV1
DNA: TGTGCTCTTGGGGAACTAGTGCGTCTAGACACCGGTAAACTCATCTTT
CDR3: CALGELVRLDTGKLIF

length: 24
size: .
D: TRDD3
J: TRDJ1
V: TRDV1
DNA: TGTGCTCTTGGGGAAAGCTCCCCTCCGTACTGGGGGATACGCCCCGGTCGGTACACCGATAAACTCATCTTT
CDR3: CALGESSPPYWGIRPGRYTDKLIF

length: 20
size: .
D: TRDD3
J: TRDJ1
V: TRDV1
DNA: TGTGCTCTTGGGGAACGGAGTACTGGGGGATATCGGCCGTACACCGATAAACTCATCTTT
CDR3: CALGERSTGGYRPYTDKLIF

length: 18
size: .
D: TRDD3
J: TRDJ1
V: TRDV1
DNA: TGTGCTCTTGGGAGTACGGCTGGGGGACCTCCGTACACCGATAAACTCATCTTT
CDR3: CALGSTAGGPPYTDKLIF

length: 20
size: .
D: TRDD3
J: TRDJ1
V: TRDV1
DNA: TGTGCTCTTGGGGAAGGCCTCCGTAGGGCTGGGGGACCCGACACCGATAAACTCATCTTT
CDR3: CALGEGLRRAGGPDTDKLIF

length: 18
size: few
D: TRDD3
J: TRDJ1
V: TRDV1
DNA: TGTGCTCTTGGGGAACTTCTGGGGGGGATACGCCGGGGCGATAAACTCATCTTT
CDR3: CALGELLGGIRRGDKLIF

length: 20
size: .
D: .
J: TRDJ1
V: TRDV1
DNA: TGTGCTCTTGGGGAACTAGGAGGGCCTCCTCGCTCTCCACACACCGATAAACTCATCTTT
CDR3: CALGELGGPPRSPHTDKLIF

length: 22
size: .
D: TRDD3
J: TRDJ1
V: TRDV1
DNA: TGTGCTCTTGGGGGAACGCCTTCCGACTTTTACTGGGGGCCCTTTACCTCCGCTAAACTCATCTTT
CDR3: CALGGTPSDFYWGPFTSAKLIF

length: 17
size: few
D: TRDD3
J: TRDJ1
V: TRDV2
DNA: TGTGCCTGCTACACCAGGACTGGGGGAGAATACACCGATAAACTCATCTTT
CDR3: CACYTRTGGEYTDKLIF

length: 22
size: .
D: .
J: TRDJ1
V: TRDV1
DNA: TGTGCTCTTGGGGAATGTCTGGGACGGCTACACCTTACAGGGGCGTACACCGATAAACTCATCTTT
CDR3: CALGECLGRLHLTGAYTDKLIF

length: 19
size: few
D: .
J: TRDJ1
V: TRDV1
DNA: TGTGCTCTTGGCCGTCCTAGAAGGCGCCGGGGTGGGGACACCGATAAACTCATCTTT
CDR3: CALGRPRRRRGGDTDKLIF

length: 23
size: .
D: TRDD3
J: TRDJ1
V: TRDV1
DNA: TGTGCTCTTGGGGAACGGGGGCCATTCCAACCGTACTGGGGGATATGGCCAACCGATAAACTCATCTTT
CDR3: CALGERGPFQPYWGIWPTDKLIF

length: 21
size: few
D: TRDD3
J: TRDJ1
V: TRDV1
DNA: TGTGCTCTTGGGGAACCCCTACTGGGGGATACGCGGTGCCCCTTCGCCGATAAACTCATCTTT
CDR3: CALGEPLLGDTRCPFADKLIF

length: 24
size: .
D: TRDD3
J: TRDJ1
V: TRDV1
DNA: TGTGCTCTTGGGGAACTAAGCCAGTTGATATGGTTCCCTGGGGGCCACCCGGACACCGATAAACTCATCTTT
CDR3: CALGELSQLIWFPGGHPDTDKLIF

length: 12
size: .
D: .
J: TRDJ1
V: TRDV2
DNA: TGTGCCACCGCGGCCACTGCAGGTAAACTCATCTTT
CDR3: CATAATAGKLIF

length: 17
size: few
D: .
J: TRDJ1
V: TRDV1
DNA: TGTGCTCTTGGGGAATCGTGGGCTACCGGGGGAACCGATAAACTCATCTTT
CDR3: CALGESWATGGTDKLIF

length: 16
size: .
D: TRDD3
J: TRDJ1
V: TRDV1
DNA: TGTGCTCTTGGCCGCCCTTCCGCAGGGGATACGCTCGTCCTCATCTTT
CDR3: CALGRPSAGDTLVLIF

length: 18
size: few
D: TRDD3
J: TRDJ1
V: TRDV1
DNA: TGTGCTCTTGGGGAACTAGGGTGTCCTGGGGGGAACACCGATAAACTCATCTTT
CDR3: CALGELGCPGGNTDKLIF

length: 22
size: .
D: TRDD3
J: TRDJ1
V: TRDV1
DNA: TGTGCTCTTGGGGGTCGTTCTTCAGTGGGGGATACAGGGACCTGTGGCACCGATAAACTCATCTTT
CDR3: CALGGRSSVGDTGTCGTDKLIF

length: 21
size: few
D: TRDD3
J: TRDJ1
V: TRDV1
DNA: TGTGCTCTTGGGGAGCCGGACTTCTACTGGGGGATAAACACCAACGCCGATAAACTCATCTTT
CDR3: CALGEPDFYWGINTNADKLIF

length: 19
size: .
D: TRDD3
J: TRDJ1
V: TRDV1
DNA: TGTGCTCTTGGGGATCCCCGCACCGGAATGGGGGATACGCCCGATAAACTCATCTTT
CDR3: CALGDPRTGMGDTPDKLIF

length: 21
size: few
D: TRDD3
J: TRDJ2
V: TRDV1
DNA: TGTGCTCTTGGGGACCTACATTCTGGGGGATTTTATTCCCTCTCGGCAGCACAACTCTTCTTT
CDR3: CALGDLHSGGFYSLSAAQLFF

length: 17
size: .
D: .
J: TRDJ1
V: TRDV1
DNA: TGTGCTCTTGGGAACCGCTCACCACTTCCCCCTAGCGATAAACTCATCTTT
CDR3: CALGNRSPLPPSDKLIF

length: 22
size: few
D: TRDD3
J: TRDJ1
V: TRDV1
DNA: TGTGCTCTTGGGGAACACCGTCCTTCCACCCCCAGGGGGATACAAGGGGTCGATAAACTCATCTTT
CDR3: CALGEHRPSTPRGIQGVDKLIF

length: 15
size: .
D: .
J: TRDJ1
V: TRDV1
DNA: TGTGCTCTTGGTGACATTCCTCGTGAGGCCGATAAACTCATCTTT
CDR3: CALGDIPREADKLIF

length: 20
size: few
D: TRDD3
J: TRDJ1
V: TRDV1
DNA: TGTGCTCTTGGGGAACTCTCCCTCCTGGCTGGGGGCTGGTACACCGATAAACTCATCTTT
CDR3: CALGELSLLAGGWYTDKLIF

length: 23
size: .
D: TRDD3
J: TRDJ1
V: TRDV1
DNA: TGTGCTCTTGGGGAACTAGTTGATGCGCCAGACTGGGGGGCCAAATCTTACACCGATAAACTCATCTTT
CDR3: CALGELVDAPDWGAKSYTDKLIF

length: 22
size: few
D: TRDD3
J: TRDJ1
V: TRDV1
DNA: TGTGCTCTTGGGGAAGGAAGCCGTTGTAGGGGCTGGGGGAGCCGGACCACCGATAAACTCATCTTT
CDR3: CALGEGSRCRGWGSRTTDKLIF

length: 18
size: few
D: TRDD2
J: TRDJ1
V: TRDV1
DNA: TGTGCTCTTGGGGAACGGGGCCTTCCTAGACCTTACACCGATAAACTCATCTTT
CDR3: CALGERGLPRPYTDKLIF

length: 22
size: .
D: TRDD3
J: TRDJ1
V: TRDV1
DNA: TGTGCTCTTGGGGAACTGCGGGATAAGGAGCGTACTGGGGGATATGAGGCCGATAAACTCATCTTT
CDR3: CALGELRDKERTGGYEADKLIF

length: 19
size: .
D: .
J: TRDJ1
V: TRDV1
DNA: TGTGCTCTTGGGGACTCTTTCCCTGGGCTACTGACGAACACCGATAAACTCATCTTT
CDR3: CALGDSFPGLLTNTDKLIF

length: 19
size: few
D: TRDD3
J: TRDJ2
V: TRDV2
DNA: TGTGCCTGTGACCGTCTAACGACCGGGGGGATACGAATGACAGCACAACTCTTCTTT
CDR3: CACDRLTTGGIRMTAQLFF

length: 18
size: .
D: TRDD3
J: TRDJ1
V: TRDV1
DNA: TGTGCTCTTGGGGAGCGCGGGGGATGGGCCAGTTACACCGATAAACTCATCTTT
CDR3: CALGERGGWASYTDKLIF